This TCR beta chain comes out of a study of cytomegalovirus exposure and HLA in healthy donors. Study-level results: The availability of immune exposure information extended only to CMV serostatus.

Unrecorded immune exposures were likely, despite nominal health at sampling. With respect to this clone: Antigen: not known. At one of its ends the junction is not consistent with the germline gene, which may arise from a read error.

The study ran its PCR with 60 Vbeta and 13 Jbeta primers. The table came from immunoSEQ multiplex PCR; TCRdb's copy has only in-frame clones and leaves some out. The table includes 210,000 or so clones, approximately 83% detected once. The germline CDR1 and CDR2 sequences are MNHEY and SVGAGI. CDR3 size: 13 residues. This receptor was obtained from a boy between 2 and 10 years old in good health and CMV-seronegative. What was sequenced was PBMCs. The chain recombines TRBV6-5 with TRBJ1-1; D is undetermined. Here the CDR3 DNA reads TGTGCCAGCAGTTACGAGTTAGACACTGAAACTTTCTTT. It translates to CASSYELDTETFF.